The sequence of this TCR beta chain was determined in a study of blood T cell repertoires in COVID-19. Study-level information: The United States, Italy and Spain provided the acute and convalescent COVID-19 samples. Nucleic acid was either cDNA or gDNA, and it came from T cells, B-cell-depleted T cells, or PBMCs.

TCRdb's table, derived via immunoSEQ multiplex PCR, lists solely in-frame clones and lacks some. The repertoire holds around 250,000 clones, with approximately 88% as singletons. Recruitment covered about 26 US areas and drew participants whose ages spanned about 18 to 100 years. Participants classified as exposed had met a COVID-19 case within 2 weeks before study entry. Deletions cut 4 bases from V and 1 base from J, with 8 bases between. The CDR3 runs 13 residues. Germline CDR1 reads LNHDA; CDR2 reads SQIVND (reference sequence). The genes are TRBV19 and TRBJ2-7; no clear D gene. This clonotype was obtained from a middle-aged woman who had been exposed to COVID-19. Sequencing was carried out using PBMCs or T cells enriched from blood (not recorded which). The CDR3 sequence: CASSKTDSYEQYF. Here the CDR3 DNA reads TGTGCCAGTAGTAAAACTGATTCCTACGAGCAGTACTTC.